The TCR beta chain under discussion was sequenced for a study of blood T cell repertoires in COVID-19. Study-level information: From the United States, Italy and Spain came samples of acute and convalescent COVID-19. T cells, B-cell-depleted T cells, or PBMCs provided the cDNA or gDNA that served as material.

CDR3 length equals 20 residues. Germline-derived CDR1 and CDR2 are SGHVS and FNYEAQ. J gave up 2 bases and V 0 bases, and 15 bases lay outside the gene matches. Sequenced by immunoSEQ multiplex PCR; TCRdb stores in-frame clones only, minus some. This sample has hundreds of thousands of clones, with around 84% found just once. Sequences were obtained from peripheral blood. The chain employs TRBV7-6 and TRBJ2-3, with TRBD2 matching 9 bases. This TCR derives from a man between 65 and 85 years old with acute or convalescent COVID-19. CDR3: CASSLALDTPGLANTDTQYF. The CDR3 DNA follows: TGTGCCAGCAGCTTAGCGTTGGACACACCGGGACTAGCCAACACAGATACGCAGTATTTT.